These T cell receptor beta chains were read from a single sample in a study of blood T cell repertoires in COVID-19. TCRdb's copy holds only in-frame clones and misses some; the assay was immunoSEQ multiplex PCR. Among 35,000 to 45,000 clones listed, about nine tenths were seen once. Sequences were obtained from peripheral blood. The source is a human donor in a cohort sampled during active COVID-19. Each CDR3 is given with its conserved first and last residue. The order of the fields is J gene, V gene, D gene, clone size, CDR3 DNA, CDR3 protein. The D gene is left open where the match is weak. Clone size is given for some rows only: seen once, a few or many times, or a class if the clone is expanded.

TRBJ1-1,TRBV19,TRBD1,few,TGTGCCAGTAAGGGACAGCGTACCGTGGACACTGAAGCTTTCTTT,CASKGQRTVDTEAFF
TRBJ1-4,TRBV5-1,TRBD1,once,TGCGCCAGCAGCTCCGGGACAGGGAGGTTAGGAAAACTGTTTTTT,CASSSGTGRLGKLFF
TRBJ2-1,TRBV7-6,TRBD1,.,TGTGCCAGCAGCCCGGGACAGAGAGGGTATGAGCAGTTCTTC,CASSPGQRGYEQFF
TRBJ1-3,TRBV5-5,TRBD1,.,TGTGCCAGCAGCTTGAGGCCAGGGGGTGGTGGAAACACCATATATTTT,CASSLRPGGGGNTIYF
TRBJ1-1,TRBV11-2,TRBD1,few,TGTGCCAGCAGCCTGGGATTGGACAGGGGGTTTGTTTCTGAAGCTTTCTTT,CASSLGLDRGFVSEAFF
TRBJ2-1,TRBV25-1,TRBD2,few,TGTGCCAGCCTAGCGGATTCCTACAATGAGCAGTTCTTC,CASLADSYNEQFF
TRBJ2-7,TRBV6-5,.,.,TGTGCCAGCAGTTCACAGGCAGACTACGAGCAGTACTTC,CASSSQADYEQYF
TRBJ1-1,TRBV3-1/TRBV3-2,.,.,TGTGCCAGCAGCCAGGGCAACAGGGAAACTGAAGCTTTCTTT,CASSQGNRETEAFF
TRBJ2-7,TRBV29-1,TRBD1,.,TGCAGCGTTGAAGATCTTGGGCAGGGGGTCACCTACGAGCAGTACTTC,CSVEDLGQGVTYEQYF
TRBJ2-7,TRBV11-2,TRBD1,.,TGTGCCAGCAGCTTAATGACCGGGACAGGGGTCCACGAGCAGTACTTC,CASSLMTGTGVHEQYF
TRBJ2-7,TRBV3-1/TRBV3-2,TRBD1,.,TGTGCCAGCAGCCAACTATTAGGGACAGAGGCCTACGAGCAGTACTTC,CASSQLLGTEAYEQYF
TRBJ2-2,TRBV2,TRBD1,few,TGTGCCAGCAGGGCTGGGACAGGGGTGCCCGGGGAGCTGTTTTTT,CASRAGTGVPGELFF
TRBJ1-5,TRBV7-8,TRBD1,.,TGTGCCAGCAGCTTAGCGTTGGACAGGCTCAATCAGCCCCAGCATTTT,CASSLALDRLNQPQHF
TRBJ2-2,TRBV19,TRBD2,once,TGTGCCAGTACCCCGACTAGCGGGAGGGCCACCGGGGAGCTGTTTTTT,CASTPTSGRATGELFF
TRBJ1-5,TRBV19,.,few,TGTGCCAGTAGTACGACAGGATACAATCAGCCCCAGCATTTT,CASSTTGYNQPQHF
TRBJ2-3,TRBV6-1,.,once,TGTGCCAGCAGTGAAGCGCTCTCAGACTGGATTACAGATACGCAGTATTTT,CASSEALSDWITDTQYF
TRBJ2-5,TRBV7-2,TRBD1,.,TGTGCCAGCAGCTTATGGGCAGGGGGCACGGAGACCCAGTACTTC,CASSLWAGGTETQYF
TRBJ2-3,TRBV7-9,.,once,TGTGCCAGCAGCCATGCCCTACGAGGGCAGTATTTT,CASSHALRGQYF
TRBJ1-1,TRBV5-6,.,.,TGTGCCAGCAGCTTAGGAGGGTTGTACACTGAAGCTTTCTTT,CASSLGGLYTEAFF
TRBJ2-1,TRBV5-1,TRBD2,.,TGCGCCAGCAGCTTGAGTACGGGAGGAATCTACAATGAGCAGTTCTTC,CASSLSTGGIYNEQFF
TRBJ2-6,TRBV19,TRBD1,.,TGTGCCAGTAGTGTGGACAGGGGGCCTGGGGCCAACGTCCTGACTTTC,CASSVDRGPGANVLTF
TRBJ2-7,TRBV6-5,TRBD2,.,TGTGCCAGCAGTTCCGGGGGGGCCCCCTACGAGCAGTACTTC,CASSSGGAPYEQYF
TRBJ1-1,TRBV2,TRBD1,.,TGTGCCACCTTCGCCCGACAGGGTTGGTACTACACTGAAGCTTTCTTT,CATFARQGWYYTEAFF
TRBJ1-1,TRBV6-5,.,.,TGTGCCAGCAGTCATCCCGGGGGGAACACTGAAGCTTTCTTT,CASSHPGGNTEAFF
TRBJ2-1,TRBV28,.,.,TGTGCCAGCAGTCCGGCGGACAATGAGCAGTTCTTC,CASSPADNEQFF
TRBJ1-5,TRBV19,.,.,TGTGCCAGTAGTGCTACAGGTTACAATCAGCCCCAGCATTTT,CASSATGYNQPQHF
TRBJ1-5,TRBV5-1,TRBD1,.,TGCGCCAGCAGCTTGTTTGAAGGGGGCGGTCAGCCCCAGCATTTT,CASSLFEGGGQPQHF
TRBJ1-5,TRBV19,.,.,TGTGCCAGTAGTGAAGGGGAACCGTACACGTATAGCAATCAGCCCCAGCATTTT,CASSEGEPYTYSNQPQHF
TRBJ2-7,TRBV29-1,TRBD1,.,TGCAGCGTTGAAGACCCGGGACAGGGAAAAGAGCAGTACTTC,CSVEDPGQGKEQYF
TRBJ2-3,TRBV6-2/TRBV6-3,.,.,TGTGCCAGCAGCCGTCCGGGCGGGCGTAGGGCAGATACGCAGTATTTT,CASSRPGGRRADTQYF
TRBJ2-5,TRBV4-1,.,.,TGCGCCAGCAGCCAATGGGAGTTACAAGAGACCCAGTACTTC,CASSQWELQETQYF
TRBJ1-2,TRBV7-9,.,.,TGTGCCAGCAGCCCAGGACGGAGGGCGTCGGATGGCTACACCTTC,CASSPGRRASDGYTF
TRBJ1-1,TRBV7-9,TRBD1,few,TGTGCCAGCAGCTTATTTAGGGGGCGGGGCACTGAAGCTTTCTTT,CASSLFRGRGTEAFF
TRBJ2-5,TRBV6-2/TRBV6-3,TRBD2,.,TGTGCCAGCAGCCCTTCGCTAGCGGGAGGGCAAGAGACCCAGTACTTC,CASSPSLAGGQETQYF
TRBJ2-7,TRBV2,.,.,TGTGCCAGCAAAGAGGGCTCCTACGAGCAGTACTTC,CASKEGSYEQYF
TRBJ1-4,TRBV2,.,.,TGTGCCAGCATAGCCAGTTTGTATGAAAAACTGTTTTTT,CASIASLYEKLFF
TRBJ2-7,TRBV12-3/TRBV12-4,.,.,TGTGCCAGCAGTTTTGGCAGCTACGAGCAGTACTTC,CASSFGSYEQYF
TRBJ2-1,TRBV7-6,.,.,TGTGCCAGCAGCTCCCCGCGGGCCCACTACAATGAGCAGTTCTTC,CASSSPRAHYNEQFF
TRBJ2-3,TRBV7-9,TRBD1,few,TGTGCCAGCAGCTTAACAGGGGGTGTAACAGATACGCAGTATTTT,CASSLTGGVTDTQYF
TRBJ2-7,TRBV6-2/TRBV6-3,.,once,TGTGCCAGCACCCCCTTAGCGGCCGAGCAGTACTTC,CASTPLAAEQYF
TRBJ2-3,TRBV3-1/TRBV3-2,.,.,TGTGCCAGCAGCCAAGCCGGGGGAGGTTGGGATACGCAGTATTTT,CASSQAGGGWDTQYF
TRBJ2-1,TRBV7-9,TRBD1,.,TGTGCCAGCAGCTTAGTGTCCGGGACAGTCTACAATGAGCAGTTCTTC,CASSLVSGTVYNEQFF
TRBJ2-1,TRBV7-8,TRBD2,once,TGTGCCAGCAGCCCGGGACTAGCGGGAGCATACAATGAGCAGTTCTTC,CASSPGLAGAYNEQFF
TRBJ1-4,TRBV7-9,.,.,TGTGCCAGCAGCCGTACGAACACGAATGAAAAACTGTTTTTT,CASSRTNTNEKLFF
TRBJ1-2,TRBV2,.,once,TGTGCCACCACAAACAGGGTTATTAATGGCTACACCTTC,CATTNRVINGYTF
TRBJ2-7,TRBV3-1/TRBV3-2,TRBD2,.,TGTGCCAGCAGCCCACTCCCGGGGCTAGCGGGAGGATACTACGAGCAGTACTTC,CASSPLPGLAGGYYEQYF
TRBJ1-5,TRBV7-9,TRBD1,few,TGTGCCAGCAGCTGGTGGACAGGGCCCGGCAATCAGCCCCAGCATTTT,CASSWWTGPGNQPQHF
TRBJ2-3,TRBV6-1,.,.,TGTGCCAGCAGTGAAGGCGGGGAGGGCACAGATACGCAGTATTTT,CASSEGGEGTDTQYF
TRBJ1-5,TRBV6-5,TRBD1,once,TGTGCCTGCAAGGACCTGGGACAGGGAAATCAGCCCCAGCATTTT,CACKDLGQGNQPQHF
TRBJ1-1,TRBV29-1,TRBD1,.,TGCAGCGTTCACAGGGGCTTGCGCACTGAAGCTTTCTTT,CSVHRGLRTEAFF
TRBJ1-4,TRBV4-1,.,.,TGCGCCAGCAGCCAAGGGGCAGCAACTAATGAAAAACTGTTTTTT,CASSQGAATNEKLFF
TRBJ2-1,TRBV2,.,.,TGTGCCAGCAGTCGCGGGTATGGTTTCTACAATGAGCAGTTCTTC,CASSRGYGFYNEQFF
TRBJ1-1,TRBV7-8,TRBD1,.,TGTGCCAGCAGCCCGGACAGGAAAAACACTGAAGCTTTCTTT,CASSPDRKNTEAFF
TRBJ2-3,TRBV6-1,.,once,TGTGCCAGCAGTGAAGCGAACAGGGGGGGTCCAGATACGCAGTATTTT,CASSEANRGGPDTQYF